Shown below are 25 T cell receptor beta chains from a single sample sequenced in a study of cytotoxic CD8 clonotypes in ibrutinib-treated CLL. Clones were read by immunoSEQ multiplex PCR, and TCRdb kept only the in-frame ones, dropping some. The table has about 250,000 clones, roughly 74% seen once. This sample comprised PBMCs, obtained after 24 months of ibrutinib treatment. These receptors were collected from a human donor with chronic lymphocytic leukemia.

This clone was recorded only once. Here the CDR3 reads CAWTDHASGSFPSNEQFF. The CDR3 nucleotides are TGTGCCTGGACCGACCACGCTAGCGGGAGTTTCCCCTCCAATGAGCAGTTCTTC. V gene TRBV30 combines with J gene TRBJ2-1; 10 nucleotides match TRBD2. This CDR3 spans 18 amino acids. Looked up from germline, CDR1 is GTSNPN and CDR2 is SVGIG (reference sequence). The V and J ends lost 4 bases and 6 bases, in that order; junction bases with no gene match: 18.

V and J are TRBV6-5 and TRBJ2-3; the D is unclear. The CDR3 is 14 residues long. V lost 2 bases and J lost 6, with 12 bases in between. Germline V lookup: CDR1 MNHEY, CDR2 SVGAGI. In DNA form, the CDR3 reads TGTGCCAGCAGTTACCCTCCCCCCCTGGATACGCAGTATTTT. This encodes CASSYPPPLDTQYF.

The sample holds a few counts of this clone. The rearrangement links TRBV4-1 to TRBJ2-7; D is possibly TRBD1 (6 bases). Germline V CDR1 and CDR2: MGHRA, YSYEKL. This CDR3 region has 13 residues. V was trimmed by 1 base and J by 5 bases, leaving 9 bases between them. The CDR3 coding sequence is TGCGCCAGCAGCCAAGTGGACAGCCACGAGCAGTACTTC. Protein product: CASSQVDSHEQYF.

The CDR3 is CASSSTGLVGHYNEQFF. In nucleotides, the CDR3 is TGTGCCAGCAGCTCAACCGGACTAGTTGGTCACTACAATGAGCAGTTCTTC. V and J are TRBV7-3 and TRBJ2-1, with TRBD2 identical over 7 bases. Germline trimming cut 4 bases from V and 3 bases from J; bases unmatched to any gene: 12. CDR1 SGHTA and CDR2 FQGTGA come from the germline V gene. This CDR3 is 17 amino acids long.

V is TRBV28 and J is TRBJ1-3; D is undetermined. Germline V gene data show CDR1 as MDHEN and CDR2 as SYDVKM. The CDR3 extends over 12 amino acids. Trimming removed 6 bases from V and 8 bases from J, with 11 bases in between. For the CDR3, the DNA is TGTGCCAGCAGCCCCAACTGGGACACCATATATTTT. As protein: CASSPNWDTIYF.

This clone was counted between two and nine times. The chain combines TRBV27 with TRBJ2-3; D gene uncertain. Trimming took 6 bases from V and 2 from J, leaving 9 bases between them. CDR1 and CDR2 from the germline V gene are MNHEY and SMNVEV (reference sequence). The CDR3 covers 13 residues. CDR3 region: CASRKGYTDTQYF. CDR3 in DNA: TGTGCCAGCAGAAAGGGATACACAGATACGCAGTATTTT.

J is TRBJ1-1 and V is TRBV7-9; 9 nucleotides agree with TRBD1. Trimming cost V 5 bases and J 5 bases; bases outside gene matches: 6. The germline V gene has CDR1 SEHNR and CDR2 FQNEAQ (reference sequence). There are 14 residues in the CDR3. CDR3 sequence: CASSLQGAGTEAFF. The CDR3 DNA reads TGTGCCAGCAGCCTACAGGGGGCCGGTACTGAAGCTTTCTTT.

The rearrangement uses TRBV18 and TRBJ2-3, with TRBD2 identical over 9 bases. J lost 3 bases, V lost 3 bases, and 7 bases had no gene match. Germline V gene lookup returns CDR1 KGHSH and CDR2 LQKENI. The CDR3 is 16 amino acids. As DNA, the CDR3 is TGTGCCAGCTCACCCCCCAGGAGCGGGAGGACAGATACGCAGTATTTT. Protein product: CASSPPRSGRTDTQYF.

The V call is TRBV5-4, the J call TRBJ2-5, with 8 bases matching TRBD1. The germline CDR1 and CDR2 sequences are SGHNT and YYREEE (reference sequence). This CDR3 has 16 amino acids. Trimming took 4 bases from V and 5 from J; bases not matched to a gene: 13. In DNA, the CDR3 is TGTGCCAGCAGCACATACGACAGGGGTCCTCTGGAGACCCAGTACTTC. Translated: CASSTYDRGPLETQYF. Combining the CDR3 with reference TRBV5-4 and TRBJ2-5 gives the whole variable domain ETGVTQSPTHLIKTRGQQVTLRCSSQSGHNTVSWYQQALGQGPQFIFQYYREEENGRGNFPPRFSGLQFPNYSSELNVNALELDDSALYLCASSTYDRGPLETQYFGPGTRLLVL.

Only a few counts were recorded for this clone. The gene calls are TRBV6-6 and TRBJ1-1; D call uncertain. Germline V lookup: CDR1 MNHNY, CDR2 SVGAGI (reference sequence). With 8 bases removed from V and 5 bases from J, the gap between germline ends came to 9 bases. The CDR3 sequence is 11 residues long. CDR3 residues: CASGLRTEAFF. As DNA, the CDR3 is TGTGCCAGCGGCCTAAGGACTGAAGCTTTCTTT.

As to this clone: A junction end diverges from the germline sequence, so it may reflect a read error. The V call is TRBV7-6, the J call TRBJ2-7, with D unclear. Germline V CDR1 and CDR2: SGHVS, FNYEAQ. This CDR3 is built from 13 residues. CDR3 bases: TGTGCCAGCAGCTTAGTCGAGCCCTATGAGCAGTACTTC. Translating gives CASSLVEPYEQYF.

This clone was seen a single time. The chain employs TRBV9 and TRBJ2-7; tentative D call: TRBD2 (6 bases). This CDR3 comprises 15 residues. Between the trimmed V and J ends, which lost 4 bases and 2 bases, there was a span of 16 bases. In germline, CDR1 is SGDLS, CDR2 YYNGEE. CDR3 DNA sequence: TGTGCCAGCAGCCCCTGGGACTTCGCGGCCTACGAGCAGTACTTC. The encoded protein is CASSPWDFAAYEQYF.

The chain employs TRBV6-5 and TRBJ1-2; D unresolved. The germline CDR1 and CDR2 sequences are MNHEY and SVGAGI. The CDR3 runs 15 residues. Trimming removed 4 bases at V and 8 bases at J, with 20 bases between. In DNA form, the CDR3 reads TGTGCCAGCAGTTTTCTAGCCTCCCCCCCCCAAGGCTACACCTTC. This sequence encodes CASSFLASPPQGYTF.

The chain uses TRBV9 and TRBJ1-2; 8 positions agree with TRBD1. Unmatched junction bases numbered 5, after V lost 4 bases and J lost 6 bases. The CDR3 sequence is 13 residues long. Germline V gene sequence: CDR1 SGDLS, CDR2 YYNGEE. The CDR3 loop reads CASSLDRGHGYTF. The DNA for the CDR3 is TGTGCCAGCAGCTTAGACAGGGGACATGGCTACACCTTC. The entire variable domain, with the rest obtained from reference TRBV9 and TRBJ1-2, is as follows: DSGVTQTPKHLITATGQRVTLRCSPRSGDLSVYWYQQSLDQGLQFLIQYYNGEERAKGNILERFSAQQFPDLHSELNLSSLELGDSALYFCASSLDRGHGYTFGSGTRLTVV.

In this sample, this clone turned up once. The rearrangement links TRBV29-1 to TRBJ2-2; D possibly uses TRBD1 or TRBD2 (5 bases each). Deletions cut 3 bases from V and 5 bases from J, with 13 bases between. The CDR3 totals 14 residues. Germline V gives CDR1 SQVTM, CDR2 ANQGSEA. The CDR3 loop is CSVEWDARTGELFF. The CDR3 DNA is TGCAGCGTTGAGTGGGACGCCCGGACCGGGGAGCTGTTTTTT.

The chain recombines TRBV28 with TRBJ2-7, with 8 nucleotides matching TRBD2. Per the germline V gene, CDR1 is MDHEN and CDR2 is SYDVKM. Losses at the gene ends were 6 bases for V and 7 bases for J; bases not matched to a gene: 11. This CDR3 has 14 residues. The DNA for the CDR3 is TGTGCCAGCAGGCCCCCCGGGAGGGCGGGGGAGCAGTACTTC. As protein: CASRPPGRAGEQYF.

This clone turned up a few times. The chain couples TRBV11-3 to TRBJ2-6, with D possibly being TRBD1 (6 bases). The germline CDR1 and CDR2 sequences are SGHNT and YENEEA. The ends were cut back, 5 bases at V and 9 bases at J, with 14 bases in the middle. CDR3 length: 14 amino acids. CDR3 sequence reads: CASSTAGEGNVLTF. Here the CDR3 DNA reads TGTGCCAGCAGCACAGCAGGGGAAGGCAACGTCCTGACTTTC.

For the CDR3, the DNA is TGCGCCAGCAGTCCCCCAGTCGCTTACGAGCAGTACTTC. Amino acids: CASSPPVAYEQYF. The chain recombines TRBV23-1 with TRBJ2-7; D is unresolved. TRBV23-1 counts as an open reading frame of uncertain function. The CDR3 is 13 residues long. V was pared by 4 bases and J by 4 bases, with 11 bases between.

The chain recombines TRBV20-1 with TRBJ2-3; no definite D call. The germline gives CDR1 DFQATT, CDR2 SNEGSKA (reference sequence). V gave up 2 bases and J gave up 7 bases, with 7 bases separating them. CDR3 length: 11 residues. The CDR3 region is CSARSGNTQYF. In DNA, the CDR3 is TGCAGTGCTAGATCTGGGAATACGCAGTATTTT.

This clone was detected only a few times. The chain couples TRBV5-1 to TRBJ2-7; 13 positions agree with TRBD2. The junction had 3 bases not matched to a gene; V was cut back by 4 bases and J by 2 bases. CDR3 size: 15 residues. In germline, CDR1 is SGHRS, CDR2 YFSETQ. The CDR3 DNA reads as TGCGCCAGCAGCCGCGGGACTAGCGGGACCTACGAGCAGTACTTC. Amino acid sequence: CASSRGTSGTYEQYF. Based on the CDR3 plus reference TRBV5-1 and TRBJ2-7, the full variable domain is KAGVTQTPRYLIKTRGQQVTLSCSPISGHRSVSWYQQTPGQGLQFLFEYFSETQRNKGNFPGRFSGRQFSNSRSEMNVSTLELGDSALYLCASSRGTSGTYEQYFGPGTRLTVT.

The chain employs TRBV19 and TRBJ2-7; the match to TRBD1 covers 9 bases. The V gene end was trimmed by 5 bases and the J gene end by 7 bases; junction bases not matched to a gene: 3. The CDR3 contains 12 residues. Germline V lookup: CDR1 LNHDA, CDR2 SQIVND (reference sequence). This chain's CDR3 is CASSGTGMEQYF. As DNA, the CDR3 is TGTGCCAGTAGTGGGACAGGGATGGAGCAGTACTTC. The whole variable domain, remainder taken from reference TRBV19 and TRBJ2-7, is DGGITQSPKYLFRKEGQNVTLSCEQNLNHDAMYWYRQDPGQGLRLIYYSQIVNDFQKGDIAEGYSVSREKKESFPLTVTSAQKNPTAFYLCASSGTGMEQYFGPGTRLTVT.

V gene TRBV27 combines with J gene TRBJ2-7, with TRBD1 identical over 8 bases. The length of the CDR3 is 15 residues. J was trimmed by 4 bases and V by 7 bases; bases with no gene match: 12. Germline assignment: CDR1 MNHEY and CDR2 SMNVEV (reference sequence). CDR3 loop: CASITRQGWVYEQYF. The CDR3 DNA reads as TGTGCCAGCATCACTAGACAGGGGTGGGTATACGAGCAGTACTTC.

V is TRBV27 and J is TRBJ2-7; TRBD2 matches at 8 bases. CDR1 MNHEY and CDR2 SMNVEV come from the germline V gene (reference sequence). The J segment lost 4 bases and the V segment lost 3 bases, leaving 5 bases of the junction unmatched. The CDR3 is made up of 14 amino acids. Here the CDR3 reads CASSLGLGGYEQYF. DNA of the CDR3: TGTGCCAGCAGTTTGGGACTAGGTGGGTACGAGCAGTACTTC.

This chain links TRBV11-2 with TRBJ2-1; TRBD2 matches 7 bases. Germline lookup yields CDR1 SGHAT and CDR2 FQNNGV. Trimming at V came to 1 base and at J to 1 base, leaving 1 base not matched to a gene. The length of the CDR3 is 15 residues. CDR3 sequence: CASSLAGGSYNEQFF. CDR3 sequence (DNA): TGTGCCAGCAGCTTAGCGGGAGGATCCTACAATGAGCAGTTCTTC.

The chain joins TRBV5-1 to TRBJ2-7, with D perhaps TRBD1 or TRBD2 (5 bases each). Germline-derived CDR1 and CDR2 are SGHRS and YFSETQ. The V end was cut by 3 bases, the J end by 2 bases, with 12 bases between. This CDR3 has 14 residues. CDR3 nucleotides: TGCGCCAGCAGCTCTGGGGGTATACCCTACGAGCAGTACTTC. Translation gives CASSSGGIPYEQYF.